This T cell receptor (beta chain) derives from a study of cytomegalovirus exposure and HLA in healthy donors. The PCR employed 60 Vbeta primers together with 13 Jbeta primers. Assay used: immunoSEQ multiplex PCR; TCRdb lists only in-frame clones, some missing. Of roughly 240,000 clones listed, about four fifths are singletons. This TCR was sampled from a woman aged 40-49 years in good health and CMV-seropositive. Input material: PBMCs.

CDR3 sequence reads: CAIRDGQSYEQYF. The DNA of the CDR3 is TGTGCCATCAGGGACGGACAGAGCTACGAGCAGTACTTC. The J gene is TRBJ2-7, the V gene TRBV10-3, with D possibly matching TRBD1 (6 bases). Trimming took 6 bases from V and 3 from J, leaving 12 bases between them. Germline V gene sequence: CDR1 ENHRY, CDR2 SYGVKD. The CDR3 covers 13 residues.